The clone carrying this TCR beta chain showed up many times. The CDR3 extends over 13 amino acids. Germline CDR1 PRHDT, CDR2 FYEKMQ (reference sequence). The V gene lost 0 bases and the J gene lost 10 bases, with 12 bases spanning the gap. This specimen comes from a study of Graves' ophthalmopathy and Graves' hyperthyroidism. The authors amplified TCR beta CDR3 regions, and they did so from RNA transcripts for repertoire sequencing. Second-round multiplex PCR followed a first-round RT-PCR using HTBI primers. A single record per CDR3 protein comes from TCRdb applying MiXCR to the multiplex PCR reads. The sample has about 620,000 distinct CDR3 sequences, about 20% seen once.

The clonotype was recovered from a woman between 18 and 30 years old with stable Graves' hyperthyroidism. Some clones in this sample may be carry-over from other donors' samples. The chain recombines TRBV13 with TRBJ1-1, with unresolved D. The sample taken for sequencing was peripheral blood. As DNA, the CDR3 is TGTGCCAGCAGCTTAGGCCAGGACCCTGGAGCTTTCTTT. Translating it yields CASSLGQDPGAFF.